This T cell receptor beta chain appears in the sequencing data of a study of neurological immune-mediated disorders. Study observations and caveats: There were no CDR3 amino acid sequences shared by expanded clones across subjects, a result suggesting private repertoires in all groups.

The CDR3 runs 11 residues. The ends were cut back, 1 base at V and 7 bases at J, with 3 bases in the middle. Germline assignment: CDR1 SGHAT and CDR2 FQNNGV. A single record per CDR3 protein comes from TCRdb applying MiXCR to the 5' RACE reads. The sample consists of about 19,000 distinct CDR3 sequences, about 7.5% of them appearing once. This clonotype came up many times. Its cognate antigen is unknown. There were approximately 1 million CD4+ or CD8+ T cells used in the sorted libraries. Sequenced material: CD8+ T cells from blood. The TCR originated in a young woman with HTLV-1-associated myelopathy (HAM/TSP). The chain joins TRBV11-2 to TRBJ2-3, with D unclear. The CDR3 bases are TGTGCCAGCAGCTTAGGGAATACGCAGTATTTT. Translation gives CASSLGNTQYF.